This TCR beta chain originates from a study of response to subunit inactivated influenza vaccine. Study conclusions and caveats: After each seasonal influenza vaccination, few new T cells are recruited, the authors suggested.

The J segment lost 0 bases and the V segment lost 3 bases, leaving 6 bases of the junction unmatched. The CDR3 has 16 amino acids. Germline V gene data show CDR1 as SGHRS and CDR2 as YFSETQ. This clonotype was counted ten times or more. Antigen specificity is unknown. Using its own MiXCR run on the RT-PCR reads, TCRdb lists one record per CDR3 protein. This sample yields 600,000 to 850,000 distinct CDR3 sequences, of which 12% to 15% are seen a single time; 7.5% to 9% belongs to the top ten. The sequence was collected from a man in his fifties or sixties who received an inactivated influenza vaccine. The material was PBMCs from blood, obtained approximately 15 days before vaccination. V gene TRBV5-1 combines with J gene TRBJ2-7; TRBD2 matches at 10 bases. This CDR3 reads CASSWTSGKLSYEQYF. Here the CDR3 DNA reads TGCGCCAGCAGCTGGACTAGCGGTAAACTCTCCTACGAGCAGTACTTC. The full variable domain, its missing parts supplied by reference TRBV5-1 and TRBJ2-7, is KAGVTQTPRYLIKTRGQQVTLSCSPISGHRSVSWYQQTPGQGLQFLFEYFSETQRNKGNFPGRFSGRQFSNSRSEMNVSTLELGDSALYLCASSWTSGKLSYEQYFGPGTRLTVT.